These 18 T cell receptor beta chains came from one sample sequenced in a study of cytotoxic CD8 clonotypes in ibrutinib-treated CLL. Sequencing was performed with immunoSEQ multiplex PCR; in TCRdb, only in-frame clones are kept and a portion is missing. The table has 120,000 to 150,000 clones, 85% to 95% seen once; the top ten hold about 10%. The sequences come from PBMCs, collected after 12 months of ibrutinib treatment. These receptors were taken from a human donor with chronic lymphocytic leukemia.

As DNA, the CDR3 is TGTGCCATCATCATTTTTCGCGGCCACGAGCAGTACTTC. Translation gives CAIIIFRGHEQYF. The rearrangement joins TRBV10-3 to TRBJ2-7; D is uncertain. Between the trimmed V and J ends, which lost 7 bases and 5 bases, there was a span of 15 bases. Germline CDR1 is ENHRY and CDR2 is SYGVKD. The CDR3 length is 13 residues.

The chain combines TRBV6-5 with TRBJ2-1; a possible D gene is TRBD2 (6 bases). The CDR3 spans 15 residues. The V and J ends lost 7 bases and 7 bases respectively, with 20 bases between them. Per germline, CDR1 MNHEY and CDR2 SVGAGI. For the CDR3, the DNA is TGTGCCAGCACTCCGGTTTCGGGAGTGTATAATGAGCAGTTCTTC. Translating it yields CASTPVSGVYNEQFF.

The DNA for the CDR3 is TGTGCCAGCAGCCCACGGGACAGAATGCGCGAGCAGTACTTC. It is translated as CASSPRDRMREQYF. The chain links TRBV7-9 to TRBJ2-7; 7 positions agree with TRBD1. The CDR3 runs to 14 residues. J was trimmed by 6 bases and V by 5 bases; bases with no gene match: 10. Germline values: CDR1 SEHNR, CDR2 FQNEAQ (reference sequence).

This clone was recorded once. This chain connects TRBV7-2 to TRBJ2-2; 7 bases are shared with TRBD1. Per the germline V gene, CDR1 is SGHTA and CDR2 is FQGNSA. The CDR3 loop spans 17 amino acids. Germline trimming cut 6 bases from V and 2 bases from J; bases unmatched to any gene: 12. The DNA of the CDR3 is TGTGCCAGCAGTTCACCCCGGGACAGCTTAAACACCGGGGAGCTGTTTTTT. Its translation: CASSSPRDSLNTGELFF.

The chain uses TRBV14 and TRBJ1-2; a weak D match, TRBD1 (5 bases). V was shortened by 2 bases and J by 4 bases, with 14 bases between the two germline ends. Germline V gene lookup returns CDR1 SGHDN and CDR2 FVKESK. The CDR3 length is 15 residues. The CDR3 region has the DNA TGTGCCAGCAGCCAACCCGGGGCCGCGCTCTATGGCTACACCTTC. This gives the protein CASSQPGAALYGYTF.

In DNA, the CDR3 is TGTGCCAGCAGATCAGGGGGAACTCTCTACGAGCAGTACTTC. Translating it yields CASRSGGTLYEQYF. This chain links TRBV6-5 with TRBJ2-7; 7 positions agree with TRBD1. V was clipped by 6 bases and J by 3 bases; unmatched bases: 8. This CDR3 has 14 amino acids. Germline CDR1 MNHEY, CDR2 SVGAGI.

About this clone itself: Sequence at one end of the junction differs from germline and may be a read error. This chain joins TRBV10-3 and TRBJ2-3; 10 bases fit TRBD2. Germline CDR1 is ENHRY and CDR2 is SYGVKD. The CDR3 totals 16 residues. This chain's CDR3 is CAITEVAGGRGDTQYF. The DNA for the CDR3 is TGTGCCATCACTGAGGTAGCGGGAGGCCGTGGAGATACGCAGTATTTT.

The chain links TRBV18 to TRBJ1-3; no firm D call. This CDR3 is built from 14 residues. Trimming removed 3 bases from V and 4 bases from J, with 10 bases in between. Germline values: CDR1 KGHSH, CDR2 LQKENI. This chain's CDR3 is CASSPTREGNTIYF. The CDR3 bases are TGTGCCAGCTCACCGACGCGCGAGGGAAACACCATATATTTT.

The chain employs TRBV15 and TRBJ2-3; no firm D call. The ends were cut back, 3 bases at V and 3 bases at J, with 7 bases in the middle. The CDR3 covers 13 residues. In germline, CDR1 is LNHNV, CDR2 YYDKDF (reference sequence). DNA for the CDR3: TGTGCCACCAGCAGGATACAGACAGATACGCAGTATTTT. Translation: CATSRIQTDTQYF.

V and J are TRBV19 and TRBJ1-4, with a weak D call TRBD1 (5 bases). CDR3 length equals 16 residues. CDR1 and CDR2 (germline): LNHDA, SQIVND (reference sequence). V was shortened by 6 bases and J by 2 bases, with 16 bases between the two germline ends. The CDR3 loop reads CASSPGPGGTNEKLFF. CDR3 in DNA: TGTGCCAGTAGCCCTGGGCCGGGGGGGACTAATGAAAAACTGTTTTTT.

The CDR3 loop reads CASRRGAGPLEQFF. As DNA, the CDR3 is TGTGCCAGTAGAAGGGGAGCGGGGCCCTTAGAGCAGTTCTTC. The rearrangement joins TRBV19 to TRBJ2-1; 7 positions match TRBD2. The V segment lost 6 bases and the J segment 10 bases; nucleotides outside the gene matches: 12. The CDR3 has 14 amino acids. The germline CDR1 and CDR2 sequences are LNHDA and SQIVND (reference sequence).

The J gene is TRBJ1-1, the V gene TRBV28, with D possibly matching TRBD1 (5 bases). Germline CDR1 and CDR2: MDHEN and SYDVKM. V was pared by 6 bases and J by 4 bases, with 12 bases between. The CDR3 runs to 13 residues. The CDR3: CASSYRSPTEAFF. The CDR3 DNA is TGTGCCAGCAGCTACAGGTCCCCCACTGAAGCTTTCTTT.

The chain carries TRBV13 and TRBJ2-3; TRBD1 matches 9 bases. Germline-derived CDR1 and CDR2 are PRHDT and FYEKMQ (reference sequence). There are 16 residues in the CDR3. J was trimmed by 5 bases and V by 2 bases; bases with no gene match: 8. CDR3 bases: TGTGCCAGCAGCTTAAACCCGGGACAGGGTCGAGATACGCAGTATTTT. It yields the protein CASSLNPGQGRDTQYF.

V and J are TRBV7-3 and TRBJ1-3; D is ambiguous. V lost 5 bases to trimming and J lost 3 bases, with 5 bases between them. Per germline, CDR1 SGHTA and CDR2 FQGTGA. The CDR3 consists of 12 residues. The CDR3 sequence is CASSPDGNTIYF. The CDR3 coding sequence is TGTGCCAGCAGCCCGGATGGAAACACCATATATTTT.

This clone has only one observation. The rearrangement joins TRBV29-1 to TRBJ2-3; D may be TRBD1 or TRBD2 (5 bases each). Trimming removed 6 bases from V and 0 bases from J, with 10 bases in between. CDR3 size: 13 residues. The germline gives CDR1 SQVTM, CDR2 ANQGSEA. CDR3 protein: CSVDGGSTDTQYF. DNA for the CDR3: TGCAGCGTCGATGGGGGTAGCACAGATACGCAGTATTTT.

This rearrangement joins TRBV6-4 to TRBJ1-1; D possibly corresponds to TRBD1 (5 bases). The CDR3 sequence is 12 residues long. Germline V gene data show CDR1 as MRHNA and CDR2 as SNTAGT. Trimming removed 7 bases at V and 3 bases at J, with 9 bases between. The DNA of the CDR3 is TGTGCCAGCATGGGGGAGGACACTGAAGCTTTCTTT. Its protein is CASMGEDTEAFF.

The rearrangement uses TRBV7-2 and TRBJ2-2; 12 bases line up with TRBD1. Germline trimming cut 5 bases from V and 7 bases from J; bases unmatched to any gene: 11. Germline CDR1 is SGHTA and CDR2 is FQGNSA. There are 17 residues in the CDR3. The CDR3 bases are TGTGCCAGCAGCACGGGGCCCGGGACAGGGGGCCACGGGGAGCTGTTTTTT. Translated: CASSTGPGTGGHGELFF.

The V gene is TRBV7-2, the J gene TRBJ2-5; 10 nucleotides match TRBD1. CDR1 is SGHTA and CDR2 is FQGNSA in the germline V gene. The trim removed 1 base at V and 7 bases at J, leaving 3 bases unmatched. The CDR3 is made up of 14 amino acids. Here the CDR3 reads CASSLGQGAATQYF. The CDR3 coding sequence is TGTGCCAGCAGCTTAGGACAGGGGGCCGCGACCCAGTACTTC.